A single sample gave rise to the 28 T cell receptor beta chains below, sequenced in a study of CD8 T cells in Susac syndrome. An amount of RNA that ranged from roughly 0.5 to 1 ug was reverse transcribed with random hexamers. Using its own MiXCR run on the immunoSEQ multiplex PCR reads, TCRdb lists one record per CDR3 protein. The table has around 140,000 distinct CDR3 sequences, around 96% seen once. Sequencing was carried out using CD4+ T cells from PBMCs. The receptor set was obtained from a human donor with multiple sclerosis.

This clonotype appeared a few times. This chain connects TRBV5-1 to TRBJ2-1; a weak D match, TRBD2 (6 bases). V was trimmed by 2 bases and J by 8 bases, leaving 11 bases between them. From germline, CDR1 is SGHRS and CDR2 YFSETQ. This CDR3 has 13 residues. CDR3 protein: CASSFLARDEQFF. The CDR3 coding sequence is TGCGCCAGCAGCTTCCTAGCGAGGGATGAGCAGTTCTTC.

This clonotype was observed once. The chain carries TRBV20-1 and TRBJ2-1; 7 nucleotides match TRBD2. From germline, CDR1 is DFQATT and CDR2 SNEGSKA (reference sequence). This CDR3 is built from 14 residues. Trimming cost V 5 bases and J 0 bases; bases outside gene matches: 4. The CDR3 nucleotides read TGCAGTGCTTACCGGGACTACTCCTACAATGAGCAGTTCTTC. Protein: CSAYRDYSYNEQFF.

V is TRBV7-9 and J is TRBJ2-7; 10 bases align to TRBD1. With 5 bases clipped from V and 4 bases from J, the junction kept 5 bases outside the gene matches. This CDR3 comprises 14 residues. Per germline, CDR1 SEHNR and CDR2 FQNEAQ (reference sequence). The CDR3 coding sequence is TGTGCCAGCAGCGTATCGGGACAGGGGTACGAGCAGTACTTC. Protein sequence: CASSVSGQGYEQYF.

The chain couples TRBV25-1 to TRBJ2-2, with 7 bases that match TRBD1. Unmatched junction bases numbered 7, after V lost 6 bases and J lost 6 bases. CDR1 is MGHDK and CDR2 is SYGVNS in the germline V gene. CDR3 length: 14 residues. The DNA of the CDR3 is TGTGCCAGCAGAAACGACAGGGCGGCCGGGGAGCTGTTTTTT. This codes for CASRNDRAAGELFF.

This rearrangement joins TRBV12-3 or TRBV12-4 to TRBJ2-1; the D is unclear. This CDR3 comprises 15 residues. The V and J ends lost 4 bases and 4 bases respectively, with 14 bases between them. The CDR3 protein is CASSSRETRYNEQFF. The CDR3, as DNA: TGTGCCAGCAGTTCCCGAGAGACCCGATACAATGAGCAGTTCTTC.

The genes are TRBV5-1 and TRBJ1-1, with D tentatively TRBD1 (5 bases). V lost 0 bases, J lost 8 bases, and 14 bases lay in between. Germline loops: CDR1 SGHRS, CDR2 YFSETQ. There are 14 residues in the CDR3. The CDR3: CASSLAGTDNEAFF. In DNA form, the CDR3 reads TGCGCCAGCAGCTTGGCCGGGACGGATAACGAAGCTTTCTTT.

The rearrangement uses TRBV28 and TRBJ2-5; D might be TRBD2 (5 bases). The V end was cut by 3 bases, the J end by 9 bases, with 14 bases between. The germline gives CDR1 MDHEN, CDR2 SYDVKM. The CDR3 totals 13 residues. This CDR3 is CASSLRGRRSQYF. The CDR3 nucleotides are TGTGCCAGCAGTTTGAGAGGGCGGCGGTCCCAGTACTTC.

CDR3 DNA: TGCAGTGCTAGCTCTAGCGGGGGGTTCCAAGAGACCCAGTACTTC. Its protein product is CSASSSGGFQETQYF. The chain recombines TRBV20-1 with TRBJ2-5; 11 positions match TRBD2. In germline, CDR1 is DFQATT, CDR2 SNEGSKA (reference sequence). The V segment lost 3 bases and the J segment 1 base; nucleotides outside the gene matches: 4. This CDR3 comprises 15 residues.

The chain combines TRBV5-1 with TRBJ2-3, with TRBD1 as a possible D gene (5 bases). Germline CDR1 SGHRS, CDR2 YFSETQ. CDR3 length: 14 amino acids. The V end was cut by 0 bases, the J end by 5 bases, with 10 bases between. CDR3 in DNA: TGCGCCAGCAGCTTGGAGCAGGGCATAGATACGCAGTATTTT. Translating it yields CASSLEQGIDTQYF.

The rearrangement links TRBV28 to TRBJ1-2; D not resolved. The CDR3 length is 15 residues. The germline gives CDR1 MDHEN, CDR2 SYDVKM. V was clipped by 5 bases and J by 4 bases, with 17 bases between them. This chain's CDR3 is CASSTTAFDGYGYTF. Written as DNA, the CDR3 is TGTGCCAGCAGTACTACAGCCTTTGACGGCTATGGCTACACCTTC.

The chain has TRBV18 and TRBJ2-5; D ambiguous. This CDR3 region has 13 residues. Trimming left V 0 bases short and J 5 bases short, with 7 bases between. Per germline, CDR1 KGHSH and CDR2 LQKENI. The CDR3 sequence is CASSPPLRETQYF. For the CDR3, the DNA is TGTGCCAGCTCACCACCTTTACGGGAGACCCAGTACTTC. The entire variable domain, with the rest obtained from reference TRBV18 and TRBJ2-5, is as follows: NAGVMQNPRHLVRRRGQEARLRCSPMKGHSHVYWYRQLPEEGLKFMVYLQKENIIDESGMPKERFSAEFPKEGPSILRIQQVVRGDSAAYFCASSPPLRETQYFGPGTRLLVL.

This clonotype was seen a single time. CDR3 sequence reads: CASSSGAAGNQPQHF. The CDR3 DNA reads as TGTGCCAGCAGCTCGGGCGCGGCAGGCAATCAGCCCCAGCATTTT. The gene calls are TRBV28 and TRBJ1-5, with no clear D. Germline CDR1 reads MDHEN; CDR2 reads SYDVKM. Trimming shortened V by 6 bases and J by 2 bases, and 14 bases separated the two germline ends. The CDR3 length is 15 residues.

The CDR3: CASSRGENTEAFF. In nucleotides, the CDR3 is TGTGCCAGCAGCCGAGGGGAGAACACTGAAGCTTTCTTT. The chain uses TRBV3-1 and TRBJ1-1; a possible D gene is TRBD1 (5 bases). V gave up 4 bases and J gave up 1 base, with 7 bases separating them. From germline, CDR1 is LGHDT and CDR2 YNNKEL (reference sequence). This CDR3 comprises 13 residues.

CDR3 nucleotides: TGTGCCAGCAGACTAGCGGGAGGGCACACCGGGGAGCTGTTTTTT. Translation: CASRLAGGHTGELFF. The chain links TRBV12-3 or TRBV12-4 to TRBJ2-2; TRBD2 agrees at 13 bases. V shed 6 bases, J shed 3 bases, and the junction held 1 base outside the gene matches. The CDR3 consists of 15 residues.

The V gene is TRBV20-1, the J gene TRBJ2-7, with a weak D call TRBD2 (5 bases). The germline V gene encodes CDR1 DFQATT and CDR2 SNEGSKA (reference sequence). The CDR3 is 12 residues long. Between the trimmed V and J ends, which lost 5 bases and 2 bases, there was a span of 10 bases. CDR3 region: CSAEGLTYEQYF. The CDR3 bases are TGCAGTGCTGAAGGACTGACCTACGAGCAGTACTTC.

The chain recombines TRBV4-1 with TRBJ2-5; D is tentatively TRBD1 or TRBD2 (5 bases each). Germline V gene data show CDR1 as MGHRA and CDR2 as YSYEKL. The CDR3 length is 16 residues. V gave up 1 base and J gave up 1 base, with 13 bases separating them. The CDR3 reads CASSQVGERPQETQYF. In DNA form, the CDR3 reads TGCGCCAGCAGCCAAGTAGGGGAGCGACCCCAAGAGACCCAGTACTTC.

The chain combines TRBV30 with TRBJ1-4; unclear D gene. Germline assignment: CDR1 GTSNPN and CDR2 SVGIG (reference sequence). Trimming left V 0 bases short and J 7 bases short, with 15 bases between. The CDR3 sequence is 15 residues long. CDR3: CAWSVGGLASEKLFF. CDR3 bases: TGTGCCTGGAGTGTAGGTGGCCTTGCCAGTGAAAAACTGTTTTTT. Complete variable domain (other parts from reference TRBV30 and TRBJ1-4): SQTIHQWPATLVQPVGSPLSLECTVEGTSNPNLYWYRQAAGRGLQLLFYSVGIGQISSEVPQNLSASRPQDRQFILSSKKLLLSDSGFYLCAWSVGGLASEKLFFGSGTQLSVL.

The J gene is TRBJ1-2, the V gene TRBV12-3 or TRBV12-4; perhaps TRBD1 as D (5 bases). This CDR3 is 11 amino acids long. The germline V and J ends were trimmed by 4 bases and 8 bases, with 8 bases remaining between them. DNA of the CDR3: TGTGCCAGCAGTTCCCAGGGAGGCTACACCTTC. Translating gives CASSSQGGYTF.

The V call is TRBV5-6, the J call TRBJ2-2, with TRBD1 as a possible D gene (5 bases). Trimming removed 4 bases at V and 1 base at J, with 23 bases between. Per germline, CDR1 SGHDT and CDR2 YYEEEE. CDR3 length: 19 amino acids. CDR3 nucleotide sequence: TGTGCCAGCAGCCCGCGTGGCAGGGCGGTGAAGATGAACACCGGGGAGCTGTTTTTT. Translated, it gives CASSPRGRAVKMNTGELFF.

This sequence joins TRBV28 and TRBJ1-5, with 7 nucleotides matching TRBD1. Germline CDR1 and CDR2: MDHEN and SYDVKM. Unmatched junction bases numbered 8, after V lost 3 bases and J lost 0 bases. The CDR3 is made up of 17 amino acids. CDR3 in amino acids: CASSFPGTAHSNQPQHF. The CDR3, as DNA: TGTGCCAGCAGTTTCCCCGGGACAGCCCATAGCAATCAGCCCCAGCATTTT. The full variable domain, completed using reference TRBV28 and TRBJ1-5, is DVKVTQSSRYLVKRTGEKVFLECVQDMDHENMFWYRQDPGLGLRLIYFSYDVKMKEKGDIPEGYSVSREKKERFSLILESASTNQTSMYLCASSFPGTAHSNQPQHFGDGTRLSIL.

The rearrangement uses TRBV20-1 and TRBJ2-1; 9 nucleotides match TRBD2. Germline V lookup: CDR1 DFQATT, CDR2 SNEGSKA (reference sequence). Trimming took 5 bases from V and 6 from J; bases not matched to a gene: 14. The CDR3 has 16 amino acids. CDR3 in DNA: TGCAGTGCTCTCACCCTATCTAGCGGGGTATCCAATGAGCAGTTCTTC. Its translation: CSALTLSSGVSNEQFF.

This chain joins TRBV30 and TRBJ2-1; perhaps TRBD2 as D (7 bases). With 7 bases removed from V and 6 bases from J, the gap between germline ends came to 13 bases. Germline CDR1 GTSNPN, CDR2 SVGIG (reference sequence). The CDR3 runs 12 residues. The CDR3 reads CALGGAGNEQFF. CDR3 coding DNA: TGTGCCTTGGGGGGGGCTGGCAATGAGCAGTTCTTC. The variable domain in full, with the rest retrieved from reference TRBV30 and TRBJ2-1, is SQTIHQWPATLVQPVGSPLSLECTVEGTSNPNLYWYRQAAGRGLQLLFYSVGIGQISSEVPQNLSASRPQDRQFILSSKKLLLSDSGFYLCALGGAGNEQFFGPGTRLTVL.

This clonotype has a single count. This chain uses TRBV9 with TRBJ2-5, with 8 bases that match TRBD1. With V trimmed by 0 bases and J by 4 bases, 2 bases remained unmatched. This CDR3 spans 14 amino acids. Looked up from germline, CDR1 is SGDLS and CDR2 is YYNGEE. CDR3 DNA: TGTGCCAGCAGCGTAGCAGGGGGCGGAGAGACCCAGTACTTC. Translating gives CASSVAGGGETQYF.

Only a few counts were recorded for this clonotype. V gene TRBV12-3 or TRBV12-4 combines with J gene TRBJ1-5, with TRBD1 as a possible D gene (5 bases). The CDR3 contains 13 residues. Trimming shortened V by 3 bases and J by 6 bases, and 9 bases separated the two germline ends. CDR3 nucleotides: TGTGCCAGCAGTTTGACGGGGGGTCAGCCCCAGCATTTT. Its translation is CASSLTGGQPQHF.

The rearrangement uses TRBV12-5 and TRBJ2-1; D is unclear. The CDR3 contains 17 residues. CDR1 LGHNT and CDR2 FRNRAP come from the germline V gene. Trimming took off 6 bases at V and 0 bases at J, with 18 bases between the two ends. CDR3 nucleotide sequence: TGTGCTAGTGGGGCTCTCGTTAGGAGAAGCTCCTACAATGAGCAGTTCTTC. Protein: CASGALVRRSSYNEQFF. Filled out from reference TRBV12-5 and TRBJ2-1, the complete variable domain reads DARVTQTPRHKVTEMGQEVTMRCQPILGHNTVFWYRQTMMQGLELLAYFRNRAPLDDSGMPKDRFSAEMPDATLATLKIQPSEPRDSAVYFCASGALVRRSSYNEQFFGPGTRLTVL.

The V and J genes are TRBV18 and TRBJ2-7; D may be TRBD1 (5 bases). This CDR3 comprises 14 residues. The V end lost 3 bases, the J end lost 4 bases, and 13 bases lay between the germline ends. Per germline, CDR1 KGHSH and CDR2 LQKENI. The CDR3 sequence is CASSPRQGLYEQYF. In nucleotides, the CDR3 is TGTGCCAGCTCACCGAGGCAGGGCTTGTACGAGCAGTACTTC.

The gene calls are TRBV25-1 and TRBJ1-1, with D perhaps matching TRBD1 (6 bases). The CDR3 totals 15 residues. Trimming removed 5 bases at V and 1 base at J, with 14 bases between. Germline V gene sequence: CDR1 MGHDK, CDR2 SYGVNS. The chain's CDR3 is CASSKTGIQNTEAFF. The CDR3, as DNA: TGTGCCAGCAGTAAAACAGGGATTCAGAACACTGAAGCTTTCTTT. The full variable domain, completed using reference TRBV25-1 and TRBJ1-1, is EADIYQTPRYLVIGTGKKITLECSQTMGHDKMYWYQQDPGMELHLIHYSYGVNSTEKGDLSSESTVSRIRTEHFPLTLESARPSHTSQYLCASSKTGIQNTEAFFGQGTRLTVV.

This rearrangement joins TRBV20-1 to TRBJ1-2; no reliable D call. V shed 6 bases and J shed 4 bases, with 18 bases lying between them. CDR3 size: 14 residues. Germline V lookup: CDR1 DFQATT, CDR2 SNEGSKA (reference sequence). The CDR3 region is CSAEARLGPYGYTF. DNA for the CDR3: TGCAGTGCCGAAGCGAGGTTAGGTCCCTATGGCTACACCTTC.